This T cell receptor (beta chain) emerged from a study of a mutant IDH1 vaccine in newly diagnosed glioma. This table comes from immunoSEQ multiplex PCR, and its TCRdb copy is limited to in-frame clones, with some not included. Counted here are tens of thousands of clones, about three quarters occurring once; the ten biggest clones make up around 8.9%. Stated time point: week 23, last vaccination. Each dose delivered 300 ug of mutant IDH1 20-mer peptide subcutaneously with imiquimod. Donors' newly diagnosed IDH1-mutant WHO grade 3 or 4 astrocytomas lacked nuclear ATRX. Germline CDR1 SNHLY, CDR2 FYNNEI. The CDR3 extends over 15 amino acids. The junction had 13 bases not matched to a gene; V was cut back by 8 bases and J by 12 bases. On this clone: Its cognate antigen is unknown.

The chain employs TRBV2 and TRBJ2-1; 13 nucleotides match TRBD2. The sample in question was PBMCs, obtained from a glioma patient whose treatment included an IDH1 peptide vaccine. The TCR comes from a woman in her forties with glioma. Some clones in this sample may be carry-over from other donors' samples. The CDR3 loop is CASPGPGLAGDWQFF. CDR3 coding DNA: TGTGCCAGCCCCGGACCCGGACTAGCGGGGGATTGGCAGTTCTTC. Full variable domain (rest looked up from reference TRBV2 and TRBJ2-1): EPEVTQTPSHQVTQMGQEVILRCVPISNHLYFYWYRQILGQKVEFLVSFYNNEISEKSEIFDDQFSVERPDGSNFTLKIRSTKLEDSAMYFCASPGPGLAGDWQFFGPGTRLTVL.